The TCR beta chain described here comes from a study of cytomegalovirus exposure and HLA in healthy donors. V gave up 0 bases and J gave up 0 bases; unmatched junction bases: 8. The germline V gene encodes CDR1 GTSNPN and CDR2 SVGIG (reference sequence). There are 18 residues in the CDR3. Findings and caveats of the study: Sequencing likely caused a cluster of highly shared sequence variants.

The PCR contained 60 Vbeta and 13 Jbeta primers. In the authors' workflow: Approximately 11 million of some 80 million unique TCR beta chains were shared, per a later count. Data came from immunoSEQ multiplex PCR; TCRdb stores just in-frame clones and leaves some out. V, J and clone size were drawn from that table, and D and trimming were deduced from the DNA. The sample totals 40,000 to 50,000 clones. Regarding this clone: No antigen is known for it.

The sample taken for sequencing was PBMCs. This receptor was identified in a woman in her twenties or thirties in good health and CMV-seronegative. The J gene is TRBJ2-6, the V gene TRBV30, with 7 bases aligning to TRBD1. In nucleotides, the CDR3 is TGTGCCTGGAGTGTAGACAGGGTACAAATCTCTGGGGCCAACGTCCTGACTTTC. Translated, it gives CAWSVDRVQISGANVLTF. The whole variable domain, filled in from reference TRBV30 and TRBJ2-6, reads SQTIHQWPATLVQPVGSPLSLECTVEGTSNPNLYWYRQAAGRGLQLLFYSVGIGQISSEVPQNLSASRPQDRQFILSSKKLLLSDSGFYLCAWSVDRVQISGANVLTFGAGSRLTVL.